Shown below are 21 T cell receptor beta chains from a single sample sequenced in a study of somatic mutations in cytotoxic T cells in rheumatoid arthritis. The repertoire was sequenced with immunoSEQ multiplex PCR; TCRdb's copy has only in-frame clones and lacks some. This sample yields approximately 12,000 clones, of which roughly four fifths are seen a single time; approximately 15% belongs to the top ten. Sequenced: CD8+ T cells sorted from blood. These receptors were taken from a woman in her sixties or seventies in good health.

The chain has TRBV7-3 and TRBJ2-1, with 10 bases matching TRBD2. The J segment lost 5 bases and the V segment lost 2 bases, leaving 3 bases of the junction unmatched. CDR3 length equals 15 residues. The germline gives CDR1 SGHTA, CDR2 FQGTGA. The CDR3 DNA sequence: TGTGCCAGCAGCTTATTAGCGGGGGGCGACAATGAGCAGTTCTTC. It encodes CASSLLAGGDNEQFF.

V usage is TRBV20-1 and J usage is TRBJ2-2, with TRBD2 as a possible D gene (5 bases). This CDR3 is built from 11 residues. Germline V lookup: CDR1 DFQATT, CDR2 SNEGSKA (reference sequence). V was shortened by 5 bases and J by 5 bases, with 6 bases between the two germline ends. CDR3 loop: CSASGTGELFF. The CDR3 DNA is TGCAGTGCTTCGGGGACCGGGGAGCTGTTTTTT.

The chain has TRBV27 and TRBJ2-5, with D uncertain. The germline V gene has CDR1 MNHEY and CDR2 SMNVEV (reference sequence). This CDR3 has 15 amino acids. V lost 6 bases and J 0 bases, leaving 14 bases between the germline ends. Here the CDR3 reads CASRPPLGYQETQYF. CDR3 DNA sequence: TGTGCCAGCAGACCCCCTCTAGGTTACCAAGAGACCCAGTACTTC.

The genes are TRBV9 and TRBJ2-1; 12 bases map to TRBD2. This CDR3 has 19 residues. The V gene's germline CDR1 is SGDLS and CDR2 YYNGEE. The trim removed 4 bases at V and 7 bases at J, leaving 18 bases unmatched. CDR3 protein: CASSSNPDRAGLAGNEQFF. CDR3 DNA sequence: TGTGCCAGCAGCTCAAATCCGGACAGGGCTGGACTAGCGGGGAATGAGCAGTTCTTC.

V and J are TRBV6-5 and TRBJ1-2; D gene uncertain. The CDR3 sequence is 14 residues long. The germline V gene encodes CDR1 MNHEY and CDR2 SVGAGI. V was pared by 0 bases and J by 3 bases, with 8 bases between. CDR3 coding DNA: TGTGCCAGCAGTTACTCGTGGGAGTACTATGGCTACACCTTC. As protein: CASSYSWEYYGYTF.

This chain connects TRBV9 to TRBJ2-5; 7 bases align to TRBD2. Germline CDR1 SGDLS, CDR2 YYNGEE. Trimming cost V 4 bases and J 1 base; bases outside gene matches: 4. The CDR3 totals 14 residues. The CDR3 loop reads CASSRSGIQETQYF. Written as DNA, the CDR3 is TGTGCCAGCAGCCGAAGCGGGATCCAAGAGACCCAGTACTTC. Variable domain in full (rest from reference TRBV9 and TRBJ2-5): DSGVTQTPKHLITATGQRVTLRCSPRSGDLSVYWYQQSLDQGLQFLIQYYNGEERAKGNILERFSAQQFPDLHSELNLSSLELGDSALYFCASSRSGIQETQYFGPGTRLLVL.

The chain employs TRBV2 and TRBJ2-7; D remains ambiguous. Germline CDR1 and CDR2: SNHLY and FYNNEI. The CDR3 consists of 14 residues. Trimming left V 1 base short and J 0 bases short, with 7 bases between. In nucleotides, the CDR3 is TGTGCCAGCAGTGAAGGTCGTGACTCCTACGAGCAGTACGTC. Protein sequence: CASSEGRDSYEQYV.

The chain is built from TRBV14 and TRBJ2-3, with 9 bases lining up with TRBD2. Looked up from germline, CDR1 is SGHDN and CDR2 is FVKESK. V lost 0 bases and J lost 6; bases outside the gene matches: 7. CDR3 size: 16 residues. The CDR3 DNA reads as TGTGCCAGCAGCCAAGAGGCTAGCGGGGCAATGGATACGCAGTATTTT. Its translation: CASSQEASGAMDTQYF.

The rearrangement uses TRBV27 and TRBJ2-3, with 8 bases that match TRBD1. CDR1 and CDR2 from the germline V gene are MNHEY and SMNVEV (reference sequence). V was pared by 1 base and J by 6 bases, with 3 bases of the junction left unmatched. This CDR3 has 14 residues. In DNA form, the CDR3 reads TGTGCCAGCAGTTTATACAGGGGGACGGATACGCAGTATTTT. It is translated as CASSLYRGTDTQYF.

This sequence joins TRBV6-6 and TRBJ2-3, with D unresolved. The germline V gene has CDR1 MNHNY and CDR2 SVGAGI (reference sequence). Trimming removed 1 base from V and 2 bases from J, with 4 bases in between. CDR3 size: 13 residues. CDR3 region: CASSYLYTDTQYF. The DNA for the CDR3 is TGTGCCAGCAGTTACTTATACACAGATACGCAGTATTTT.

The chain joins TRBV11-1 to TRBJ2-3, with D unresolved. Germline values: CDR1 SGHAT, CDR2 FQDESV (reference sequence). Between the trimmed V and J ends, which lost 5 bases and 6 bases, there was a span of 9 bases. CDR3 length equals 12 residues. The CDR3: CASSLIGDTQYF. DNA of the CDR3: TGTGCCAGCAGCCTAATCGGGGATACGCAGTATTTT.

This CDR3 reads CASSLSPTGGQETQYF. In DNA, the CDR3 is TGTGCCAGTAGCCTATCCCCGACAGGTGGGCAAGAGACCCAGTACTTC. The V and J genes are TRBV19 and TRBJ2-5, with TRBD1 as a possible D gene (6 bases). V was clipped by 6 bases and J by 2 bases, with 19 bases between them. The CDR3 totals 16 residues. The germline gives CDR1 LNHDA, CDR2 SQIVND (reference sequence).

This chain links TRBV6-4 with TRBJ2-7, with D tentatively TRBD1 (5 bases). The V and J ends lost 3 bases and 3 bases respectively, with 12 bases between them. Germline lookup yields CDR1 MRHNA and CDR2 SNTAGT. CDR3 length equals 14 residues. The CDR3, as DNA: TGTGCCAGCAGTGAGGGGCGGCAGTTCTACGAGCAGTACGTC. Translation gives CASSEGRQFYEQYV.

The chain links TRBV13 to TRBJ1-2; 7 bases are a match to TRBD1. CDR1 and CDR2 (germline): PRHDT, FYEKMQ (reference sequence). CDR3 length: 13 residues. V shed 6 bases and J 4 bases; nucleotides not matched to a gene: 5. CDR3 protein: CASSTRTGYGYTF. The CDR3, as DNA: TGTGCCAGCAGTACCCGGACAGGCTATGGCTACACCTTC.

The chain couples TRBV30 to TRBJ2-1, with TRBD2 identical over 10 bases. This CDR3 is 15 amino acids long. V gave up 0 bases and J gave up 7 bases; unmatched junction bases: 6. The germline gives CDR1 GTSNPN, CDR2 SVGIG (reference sequence). The DNA for the CDR3 is TGTGCCTGGAGTGTCAAACTAGCGGGGTGGAATGAGCAGTTCTTC. It specifies CAWSVKLAGWNEQFF.

The J gene is TRBJ2-5, the V gene TRBV11-2, with 9 bases fitting TRBD1. The trim removed 3 bases at V and 5 bases at J, leaving 10 bases unmatched. The germline V gene encodes CDR1 SGHAT and CDR2 FQNNGV. This CDR3 comprises 16 residues. The CDR3 reads CASSLGQGPFGETQYF. The CDR3 bases are TGTGCCAGCAGCTTGGGACAGGGCCCCTTTGGGGAGACCCAGTACTTC.

The CDR3, as DNA: TGTGCCAGCAGCTTTCCCGGACAGGGCAGCGAGCAGTACTTC. It specifies CASSFPGQGSEQYF. V and J are TRBV7-9 and TRBJ2-7; 8 bases align to TRBD1. Germline loops: CDR1 SEHNR, CDR2 FQNEAQ (reference sequence). The CDR3 runs 14 residues. The junction had 7 bases not matched to a gene; V was cut back by 3 bases and J by 6 bases.

The chain recombines TRBV27 with TRBJ1-4; D is unresolved. Between the trimmed V and J ends, which lost 5 bases and 3 bases, there was a span of 10 bases. The CDR3 totals 14 residues. Germline values: CDR1 MNHEY, CDR2 SMNVEV (reference sequence). This CDR3 reads CASSPFNSNEKLFF. The CDR3 DNA reads as TGTGCCAGCAGTCCCTTTAATTCTAATGAAAAACTGTTTTTT. Supplemented by reference TRBV27 and TRBJ1-4, the full variable domain reads EAQVTQNPRYLITVTGKKLTVTCSQNMNHEYMSWYRQDPGLGLRQIYYSMNVEVTDKGDVPEGYKVSRKEKRNFPLILESPSPNQTSLYFCASSPFNSNEKLFFGSGTQLSVL.

This clone turned up a few times. The chain combines TRBV5-1 with TRBJ2-5; TRBD2 agrees at 7 bases. The V and J ends lost 4 bases and 2 bases, in that order; junction bases with no gene match: 8. CDR1 SGHRS and CDR2 YFSETQ come from the germline V gene. The CDR3 sequence is 15 residues long. CDR3 in amino acids: CASSPWAGVQETQYF. CDR3 nucleotide sequence: TGCGCCAGCAGCCCATGGGCGGGGGTTCAAGAGACCCAGTACTTC.

This clone was detected a few times. The chain carries TRBV19 and TRBJ2-7; 7 nucleotides match TRBD1. The CDR3 runs to 14 residues. Germline values: CDR1 LNHDA, CDR2 SQIVND (reference sequence). The ends lost 5 bases at V and 3 bases at J; junction bases unmatched: 7. The CDR3 sequence: CASSPTGSGYEQYF. In DNA, the CDR3 is TGTGCCAGTAGTCCGACAGGGTCCGGCTACGAGCAGTACTTC.

The chain links TRBV7-9 to TRBJ1-6; TRBD1 matches 9 bases. Germline V lookup: CDR1 SEHNR, CDR2 FQNEAQ (reference sequence). J was trimmed by 4 bases and V by 5 bases; bases with no gene match: 3. The CDR3 extends over 15 amino acids. The CDR3 spells CASSPDRGYNSPLHF. CDR3 in DNA: TGTGCCAGCAGCCCCGACAGGGGGTATAATTCACCCCTCCACTTT.